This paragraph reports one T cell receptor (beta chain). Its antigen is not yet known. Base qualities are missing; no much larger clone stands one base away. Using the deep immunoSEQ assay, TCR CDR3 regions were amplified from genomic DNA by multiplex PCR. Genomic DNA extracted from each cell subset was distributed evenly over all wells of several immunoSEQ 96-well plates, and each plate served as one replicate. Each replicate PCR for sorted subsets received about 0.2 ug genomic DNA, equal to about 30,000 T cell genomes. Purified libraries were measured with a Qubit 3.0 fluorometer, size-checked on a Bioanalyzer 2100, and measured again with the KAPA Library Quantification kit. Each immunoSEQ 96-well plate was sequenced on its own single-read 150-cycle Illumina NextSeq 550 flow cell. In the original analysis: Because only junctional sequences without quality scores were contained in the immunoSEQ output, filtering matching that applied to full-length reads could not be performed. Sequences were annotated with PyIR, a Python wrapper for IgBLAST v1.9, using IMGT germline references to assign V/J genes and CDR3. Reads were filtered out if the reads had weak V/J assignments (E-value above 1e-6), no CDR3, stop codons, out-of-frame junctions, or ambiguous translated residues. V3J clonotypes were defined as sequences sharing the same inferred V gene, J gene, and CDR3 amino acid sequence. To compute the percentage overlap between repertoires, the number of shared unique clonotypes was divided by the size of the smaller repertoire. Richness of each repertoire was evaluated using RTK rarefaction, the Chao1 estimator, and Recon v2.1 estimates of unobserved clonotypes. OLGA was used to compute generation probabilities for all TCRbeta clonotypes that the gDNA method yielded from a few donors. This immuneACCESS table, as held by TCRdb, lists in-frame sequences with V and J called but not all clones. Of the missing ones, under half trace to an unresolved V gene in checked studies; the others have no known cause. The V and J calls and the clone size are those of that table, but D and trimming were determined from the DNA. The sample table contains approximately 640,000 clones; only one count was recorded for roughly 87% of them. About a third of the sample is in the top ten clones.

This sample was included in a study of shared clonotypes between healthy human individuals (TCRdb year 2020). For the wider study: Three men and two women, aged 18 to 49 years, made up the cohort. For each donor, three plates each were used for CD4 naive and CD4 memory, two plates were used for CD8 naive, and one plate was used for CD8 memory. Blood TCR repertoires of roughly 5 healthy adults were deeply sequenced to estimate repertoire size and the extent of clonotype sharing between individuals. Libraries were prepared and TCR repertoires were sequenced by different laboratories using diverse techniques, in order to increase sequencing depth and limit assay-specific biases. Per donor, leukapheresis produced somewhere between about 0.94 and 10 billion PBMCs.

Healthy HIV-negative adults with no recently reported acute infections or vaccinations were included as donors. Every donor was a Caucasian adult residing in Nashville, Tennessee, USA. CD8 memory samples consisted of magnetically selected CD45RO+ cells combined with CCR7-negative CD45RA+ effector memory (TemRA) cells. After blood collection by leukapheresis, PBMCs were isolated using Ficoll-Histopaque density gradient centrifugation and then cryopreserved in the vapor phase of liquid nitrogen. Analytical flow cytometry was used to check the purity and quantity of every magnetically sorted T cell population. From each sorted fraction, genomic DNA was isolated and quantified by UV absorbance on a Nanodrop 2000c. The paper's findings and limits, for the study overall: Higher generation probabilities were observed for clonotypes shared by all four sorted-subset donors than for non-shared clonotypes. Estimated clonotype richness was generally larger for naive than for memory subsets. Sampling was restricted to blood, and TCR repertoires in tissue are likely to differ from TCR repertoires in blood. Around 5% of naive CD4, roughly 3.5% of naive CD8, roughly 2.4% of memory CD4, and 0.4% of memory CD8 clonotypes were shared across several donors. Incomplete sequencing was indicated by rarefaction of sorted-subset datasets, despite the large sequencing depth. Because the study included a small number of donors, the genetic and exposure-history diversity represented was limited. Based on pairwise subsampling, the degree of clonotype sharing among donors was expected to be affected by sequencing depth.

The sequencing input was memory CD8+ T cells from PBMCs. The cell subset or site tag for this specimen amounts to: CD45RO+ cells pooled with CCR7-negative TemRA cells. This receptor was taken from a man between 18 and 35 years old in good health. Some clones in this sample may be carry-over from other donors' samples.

The CDR3 protein is CASSRLAGGGETQYF. The bases read TGTGCCAGCAGTCGACTAGCGGGAGGTGGGGAGACCCAGTACTTC. Recombination linked TRBV27 to TRBJ2-5; 13 junctional bases match TRBD2. The CDR3 runs 15 amino acids, cysteine and phenylalanine included. The only DNA kept is the CDR3, 45 bases in frame from the first base. For this chain, trimming is 5 bases at the V end and 5 bases at the J end, and the number of junction bases without a gene match is 5. CDR1 MNHEY and CDR2 SMNVEV are derived from the germline V gene (reference sequence).